This T cell receptor beta chain is drawn from a study of human T cells and chemical hapten exposure. The CDR3 loop spans 14 amino acids. The germline gives CDR1 DFQATT, CDR2 SNEGSKA (reference sequence). The V gene end was trimmed by 3 bases and the J gene end by 4 bases; junction bases not matched to a gene: 8. Stated time point: pre-sensitization, week 0. Described treatment: therapeutic diphenylcyclopropenone sensitization with weekly scalp DPC. Sample donors consisted of patients with alopecia, aged 18 to 70 years, who were suitable for DPC. In TCRdb, the RACE reads were re-called with MiXCR into one record per CDR3 protein. The repertoire holds about 51,000 distinct CDR3 sequences, approximately 9.8% seen once, with 14% in the top ten. This clonotype was observed at least ten times.

The gene calls are TRBV20-1 and TRBJ1-1; 7 bases fit TRBD1. The sample was whole blood, taken in connection with sensitization to the hapten diphenylcyclopropenone (DPC). The origin of this receptor is a middle-aged woman with alopecia areata. Some clones in this sample may be carry-over from other donors' samples. The CDR3 bases are TGCAGTGCTAGGCTACGGGACAGAGGCACTGAAGCTTTCTTT. Translated, it gives CSARLRDRGTEAFF.